This record concerns one T cell receptor beta chain sequence. Its specificity is unknown. The data stem from a study of cytomegalovirus exposure and HLA in healthy donors. Study results and caveats: It was reported that the classifier diagnosed cytomegalovirus status with high specificity and sensitivity in both the original and validation cohorts. An analysis done earlier found most TCR beta V segments productive about 90% or about 30% of the time. Immune exposure information comprised only CMV serostatus. A later analysis linked a missense variant in DCLRE1C to the trimming of TCR beta V and J genes.

V shed 7 bases, J shed 7 bases, and the junction held 12 bases outside the gene matches. Looked up from germline, CDR1 is GTSNPN and CDR2 is SVGIG (reference sequence). The CDR3 has 13 amino acids. This PCR relied on a set of 60 Vbeta primers and 13 Jbeta primers. Clones were read by immunoSEQ multiplex PCR, and TCRdb kept only the in-frame ones, dropping some. The sample holds about 140,000 clones, approximately 82% seen once. V is TRBV30 and J is TRBJ2-7, with TRBD2 matching over 8 bases. Sequencing used PBMCs. This receptor was obtained from a man between 18 and 29 years old in good health and CMV-seropositive. CDR3 DNA: TGTGCCTCGAAAGCGGGGGCCCAAGGGGAGCAGTACTTC. Translated, it gives CASKAGAQGEQYF.